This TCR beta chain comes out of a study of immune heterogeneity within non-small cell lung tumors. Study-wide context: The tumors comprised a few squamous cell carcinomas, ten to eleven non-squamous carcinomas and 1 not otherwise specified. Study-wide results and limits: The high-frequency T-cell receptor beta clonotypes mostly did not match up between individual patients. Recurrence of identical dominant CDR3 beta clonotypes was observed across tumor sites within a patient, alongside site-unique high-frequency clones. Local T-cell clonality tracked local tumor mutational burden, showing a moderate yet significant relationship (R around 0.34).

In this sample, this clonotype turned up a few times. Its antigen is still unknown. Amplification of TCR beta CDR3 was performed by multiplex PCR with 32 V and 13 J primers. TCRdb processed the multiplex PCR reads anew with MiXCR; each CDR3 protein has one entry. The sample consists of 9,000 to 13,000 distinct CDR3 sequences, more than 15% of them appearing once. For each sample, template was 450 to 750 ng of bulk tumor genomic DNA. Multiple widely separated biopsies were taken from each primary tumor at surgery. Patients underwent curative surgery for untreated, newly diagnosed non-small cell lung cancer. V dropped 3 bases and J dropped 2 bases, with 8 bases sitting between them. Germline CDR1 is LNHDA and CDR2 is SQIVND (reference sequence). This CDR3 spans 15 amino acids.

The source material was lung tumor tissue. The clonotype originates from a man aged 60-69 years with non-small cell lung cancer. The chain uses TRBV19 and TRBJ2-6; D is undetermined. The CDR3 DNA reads TGTGCCAGTAGTATGAACAGCGCTGGGGCCAACGTCCTGACTTTC. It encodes CASSMNSAGANVLTF. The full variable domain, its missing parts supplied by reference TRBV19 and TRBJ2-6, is DGGITQSPKYLFRKEGQNVTLSCEQNLNHDAMYWYRQDPGQGLRLIYYSQIVNDFQKGDIAEGYSVSREKKESFPLTVTSAQKNPTAFYLCASSMNSAGANVLTFGAGSRLTVL.